The rows below give T cell receptor beta chains drawn from one sample of a study of metastatic and nonmetastatic thyroid tumors. TCRdb used MiXCR to call clones anew from the PCR reads. Here the sample spans around 34,000 clones, approximately 15% being singletons. Sample: blood. These receptors were taken from a male donor with papillary thyroid cancer or a benign thyroid nodule (not recorded which). Some clones in this sample may be carry-over from other donors' samples. Both conserved end residues are part of each CDR3. D genes are given only for firm matches. Not every row has a clone size; where given, it reads once, few, many or a size class.

>many|NA|TRBJ2-7|TRBV4-2
CASSQEAHSYEQYF
TGTGCCAGCAGCCAAGAGGCGCATTCCTACGAGCAGTACTTC
>many|NA|TRBJ2-1|TRBV28
CASSLAGTGNNEQFF
TGTGCCAGCAGTTTAGCCGGGACTGGTAACAATGAGCAGTTCTTC
>many|TRBD1|TRBJ2-1|TRBV10-3
CAISERDRENEQFF
TGTGCCATCAGTGAGAGGGACAGGGAGAATGAGCAGTTCTTC
>many|TRBD1|TRBJ1-1|TRBV19
CASSTTGDTEAFF
TGTGCCAGTAGTACCACAGGGGACACTGAAGCTTTCTTT
>many|NA|TRBJ1-5|TRBV6-1
CARVFTGNQPQHF
TGTGCCAGGGTGTTCACCGGCAATCAGCCCCAGCATTTT
>many|TRBD1|TRBJ1-5|TRBV30
CAWNTGGNQPQHF
TGTGCCTGGAATACAGGGGGAAATCAGCCCCAGCATTTT
>many|NA|TRBJ1-5|TRBV28
CATKVGIGTGGNQPQHF
TGTGCCACCAAAGTAGGGATCGGGACGGGTGGCAATCAGCCCCAGCATTTT
>many|NA|TRBJ2-7|TRBV30
CAWTRWESYEQYF
TGTGCCTGGACTCGCTGGGAAAGCTACGAGCAGTACTTC
>many|NA|TRBJ2-3|TRBV6-1
CASSEGRSDTQYF
TGTGCCAGCAGTGAAGGGAGGTCAGATACGCAGTATTTT
>many|NA|TRBJ2-2|TRBV12-3/TRBV12-4
CASSPQGWAGELFF
TGTGCCAGCAGCCCTCAGGGGTGGGCCGGGGAGCTGTTTTTT
>NA|TRBD1|TRBJ1-1|TRBV6-1
CASSENLPGQGNTEAFF
TGTGCCAGCAGTGAGAACTTACCGGGACAGGGAAACACTGAAGCTTTCTTT
>many|TRBD2|TRBJ2-1|TRBV5-6
CASSSQRERSYNEQFF
TGTGCCAGCAGCTCTCAGCGGGAGCGGTCCTACAATGAGCAGTTCTTC
>NA|TRBD2|TRBJ2-2|TRBV2
CASTLAGRTGELFF
TGTGCCAGCACCCTAGCGGGACGGACCGGGGAGCTGTTTTTT
>many|NA|TRBJ2-1|TRBV4-1
CASSQDQPYNEQFF
TGCGCCAGCAGCCAAGACCAGCCCTACAATGAGCAGTTCTTC
>many|NA|TRBJ2-7|TRBV2
CASSPGTDYEQYF
TGTGCCAGCAGTCCCGGGACGGATTACGAGCAGTACTTC
>NA|NA|TRBJ1-1|TRBV11-2
CASITVGCMNTEAFF
TGTGCCAGCATCACCGTCGGGTGTATGAACACGGAAGCTTTCTTT
>few|TRBD2|TRBJ2-2|TRBV28
CASSRTSGAGNTGELFF
TGTGCCAGCAGTAGGACTAGCGGGGCGGGGAACACCGGGGAGCTGTTTTTT
>many|NA|TRBJ2-7|TRBV19
CASSSGQRIEQYF
TGTGCCAGTAGTTCCGGACAGCGTATCGAGCAGTACTTC
>few|NA|TRBJ1-2|TRBV19
CASKGLDGTGYGYTF
TGTGCCAGCAAGGGGCTGGACGGGACGGGCTATGGCTACACCTTC
>few|NA|TRBJ2-4|TRBV4-1
CASSQDAGVNIQYF
TGCGCCAGCAGCCAAGATGCAGGGGTCAACATTCAGTACTTC
>few|NA|TRBJ2-3|TRBV6-2/TRBV6-3
CAILLGSTDTQYF
TGTGCCATTCTTTTGGGTAGCACAGATACGCAGTATTTT
>few|NA|TRBJ2-5|TRBV28
CASIPFKGVGETQYF
TGTGCCAGCATCCCATTCAAGGGGGTGGGTGAGACCCAGTACTTC
>few|NA|TRBJ2-2|TRBV6-5
CASSFWQNTGQLFF
TGTGCCAGCAGTTTTTGGCAGAACACCGGGCAGCTGTTTTTT
>NA|TRBD2|TRBJ2-7|TRBV6-1
CASSPLLAGGVREHYF
TGTGCCAGCTCCCCCCTACTAGCGGGGGGGGTTAGGGAGCATTACTTC
>NA|NA|TRBJ2-5|TRBV6-1
CASREGKNYQETQYF
TGTGCCAGCAGAGAAGGGAAGAATTACCAAGAGACCCAGTACTTC
>many|TRBD1|TRBJ1-4|TRBV20-1
CSASDRVQEKLFF
TGCAGTGCTAGTGACAGGGTTCAAGAAAAACTGTTTTTT
>many|TRBD1|TRBJ1-5|TRBV4-1
CASSRQGRNQPQHF
TGCGCCAGCAGCCGACAGGGTAGGAATCAGCCCCAGCATTTT
>many|TRBD1|TRBJ2-1|TRBV28
CASSLLRTGGNEQFF
TGTGCCAGCAGTTTACTTAGGACAGGAGGCAATGAGCAGTTCTTC
>many|TRBD2|TRBJ2-1|TRBV19
CASSIVSGRYEQFF
TGTGCCAGTAGTATAGTCAGCGGGAGGTATGAGCAGTTCTTC
>many|NA|TRBJ2-1|TRBV28
CASTSGGNEQFF
TGTGCCAGCACCTCTGGGGGCAATGAGCAGTTCTTC
>many|TRBD2|TRBJ2-3|TRBV20-1
CSAATSGFTDTQYF
TGCAGTGCCGCGACTAGCGGGTTCACAGATACGCAGTATTTT